The clone carrying this TCR beta chain was counted only a few times. Seattle patients were enrolled during active infection and followed longitudinally. The data were taken from a study of blood T cell repertoires in COVID-19. Looking at the study overall: The United States, Italy and Spain provided the acute and convalescent COVID-19 samples. PBMCs, B-cell-depleted T cells, or T cells provided the cDNA or gDNA that made up the material.

Germline-derived CDR1 and CDR2 are SGHNT and YYREEE (reference sequence). CDR3 length: 13 residues. The V gene end was trimmed by 4 bases and the J gene end by 5 bases; junction bases not matched to a gene: 5. As handled by the study authors: Amplification of reference gene primers was used by the study to estimate nucleated cell counts. Profiling relied on immunoSEQ multiplex PCR, and the TCRdb table lists in-frame clones only, not all of them. V, J and clone size were drawn from that table, and D and trimming were deduced from the DNA. The data hold approximately 180,000 clones, with more than 70% observed a single time.

Sequencing input: peripheral blood. This receptor was obtained from a person aged 70 to 80 with COVID-19, enrolled during active disease. The J gene is TRBJ2-7, the V gene TRBV5-4, with 8 bases aligning to TRBD1. CDR3 DNA: TGTGCCAGCAGCCCACAGGGGGGAAACGAGCAGTACTTC. Translation: CASSPQGGNEQYF. Together with reference TRBV5-4 and TRBJ2-7, the CDR3 gives the full variable domain: ETGVTQSPTHLIKTRGQQVTLRCSSQSGHNTVSWYQQALGQGPQFIFQYYREEENGRGNFPPRFSGLQFPNYSSELNVNALELDDSALYLCASSPQGGNEQYFGPGTRLTVT.